The 17 T cell receptor beta chains below come from one sample, sequenced in a study of response to subunit inactivated influenza vaccine. TCRdb re-derived calls from the RT-PCR reads in MiXCR, one entry per CDR3 protein. This sample yields 530,000 or so distinct CDR3 sequences, of which roughly 15% are seen a single time; approximately 12% belongs to the top ten. Sequenced material: PBMCs from blood, taken about 12 days after vaccination. These TCRs come from a man aged 50 to 59 who received an inactivated influenza vaccine.

In its sample, this clonotype was seen a few times. The chain employs TRBV10-3 and TRBJ2-7, with D possibly being TRBD1 (5 bases). Per the germline V gene, CDR1 is ENHRY and CDR2 is SYGVKD. The V end was cut by 3 bases, the J end by 2 bases, with 32 bases between. There are 21 residues in the CDR3. As DNA, the CDR3 is TGTGCCATCAGTGACCCTCTTCTGAAGGGGCAGGGTAGGAGACTTACCTACGAGCAGTACTTC. Translated: CAISDPLLKGQGRRLTYEQYF.

The chain links TRBV9 to TRBJ2-1; D is unresolved. The CDR3 sequence is 14 residues long. Deletions cut 3 bases from V and 3 bases from J, with 10 bases between. Germline V gene sequence: CDR1 SGDLS, CDR2 YYNGEE. DNA of the CDR3: TGTGCCAGCAGCGCGTCCACTCTCTACAATGAGCAGTTCTTC. This encodes CASSASTLYNEQFF.

In its sample, this clonotype was seen many times. The chain has TRBV24-1 and TRBJ2-2; 7 bases line up with TRBD1. V lost 9 bases to trimming and J lost 2 bases; unmatched junction nucleotides: 5. The CDR3 contains 14 residues. Germline assignment: CDR1 KGHDR and CDR2 SFDVKD. CDR3 nucleotide sequence: TGTGCCACCTCGGGACAGTTAAACACCGGGGAGCTGTTTTTT. It is translated as CATSGQLNTGELFF.

This clonotype was detected only a few times. This chain links TRBV28 with TRBJ2-7; D is ambiguous. V was pared by 4 bases and J by 4 bases, with 8 bases between. Germline V lookup: CDR1 MDHEN, CDR2 SYDVKM. The CDR3 has 12 amino acids. CDR3 sequence: CASSSKAYEQYF. The CDR3, as DNA: TGTGCCAGCAGTTCAAAAGCGTACGAGCAGTACTTC. The full variable domain, with the rest looked up from reference TRBV28 and TRBJ2-7, is DVKVTQSSRYLVKRTGEKVFLECVQDMDHENMFWYRQDPGLGLRLIYFSYDVKMKEKGDIPEGYSVSREKKERFSLILESASTNQTSMYLCASSSKAYEQYFGPGTRLTVT.

This clonotype was detected only a few times. The CDR3 spells CASSLALDYGYTF. The CDR3 DNA follows: TGCGCCAGCAGCTTGGCACTTGACTATGGCTACACCTTC. J is TRBJ1-2 and V is TRBV5-1; the D is unclear. This CDR3 is built from 13 residues. Germline loops: CDR1 SGHRS, CDR2 YFSETQ. The V end lost 0 bases, the J end lost 3 bases, and 6 bases lay between the germline ends.

The chain joins TRBV5-1 to TRBJ2-7; TRBD2 agrees at 13 bases. Unmatched junction bases numbered 2, after V lost 0 bases and J lost 5 bases. The CDR3 is 15 amino acids. Germline loops: CDR1 SGHRS, CDR2 YFSETQ. CDR3 loop: CASSLDGTSGNEQYF. The CDR3 region has the DNA TGCGCCAGCAGCTTGGACGGGACTAGCGGGAACGAGCAGTACTTC. The variable domain in full, completed from reference TRBV5-1 and TRBJ2-7, reads KAGVTQTPRYLIKTRGQQVTLSCSPISGHRSVSWYQQTPGQGLQFLFEYFSETQRNKGNFPGRFSGRQFSNSRSEMNVSTLELGDSALYLCASSLDGTSGNEQYFGPGTRLTVT.

A few counts support this clonotype. The chain combines TRBV9 with TRBJ2-1; 8 bases line up with TRBD2. Trimming at V came to 3 bases and at J to 6 bases, leaving 5 bases not matched to a gene. This CDR3 contains 14 residues. Germline V lookup: CDR1 SGDLS, CDR2 YYNGEE. The DNA of the CDR3 is TGTGCCAGCAGCGCCCTCGGGGGGGTCAATGAGCAGTTCTTC. Encoded protein: CASSALGGVNEQFF.

This clonotype was picked up one time. This rearrangement joins TRBV7-8 to TRBJ2-6; 9 nucleotides align to TRBD1. CDR1 and CDR2 (germline): SGHVS, FQNEAQ. The CDR3 covers 17 residues. The V and J ends lost 5 bases and 1 base, in that order; junction bases with no gene match: 6. CDR3 nucleotides: TGTGCCAGCAGCCCCGGGACAGGGATTTCTGGGGCCAACGTCCTGACTTTC. Its translation: CASSPGTGISGANVLTF.

J is TRBJ2-3 and V is TRBV7-6; TRBD2 matches at 10 bases. Germline assignment: CDR1 SGHVS and CDR2 FNYEAQ. The CDR3 is 15 residues long. After removal of 5 bases from V and 2 bases from J, the junction contained 4 bases not matched to a gene. The CDR3 DNA sequence: TGTGCCAGCAGCAAGACTAGCGGGTACACAGATACGCAGTATTTT. Its protein is CASSKTSGYTDTQYF.

Only a few counts were recorded for this clonotype. This chain's CDR3 is CASSRTSGRDTQYF. In DNA form, the CDR3 reads TGTGCCAGCAGTCGTACTAGCGGGAGAGATACGCAGTATTTT. This rearrangement joins TRBV6-2 or TRBV6-3 to TRBJ2-3, with 11 bases identical to TRBD2. Germline lookup yields CDR1 MNHEY and CDR2 SVGEGT. Trimming cost V 5 bases and J 5 bases; bases outside gene matches: 3. The CDR3 totals 14 residues.

The sample holds many counts of this clonotype. The chain is built from TRBV5-5 and TRBJ1-6; D gene ambiguous. The germline V gene has CDR1 SGHKS and CDR2 YYEKEE (reference sequence). This CDR3 has 16 amino acids. Trimming took off 4 bases at V and 0 bases at J, with 11 bases between the two ends. CDR3 sequence: CASSDTRSSYNSPLHF. The CDR3, as DNA: TGTGCCAGCAGCGACACCAGGAGCTCCTATAATTCACCCCTCCACTTT.

V gene TRBV4-3 combines with J gene TRBJ2-3, with 8 nucleotides matching TRBD2. Germline CDR1 and CDR2: LGHNA and YSLEER. Trimming cost V 0 bases and J 1 base; bases outside gene matches: 6. The CDR3 spans 17 residues. As DNA, the CDR3 is TGCGCCAGCAGCCAAGACCCTAGCGGGCGACGCACAGATACGCAGTATTTT. Amino acid sequence: CASSQDPSGRRTDTQYF.

This chain joins TRBV2 and TRBJ1-6, with D maybe TRBD1 (6 bases). CDR1 is SNHLY, CDR2 FYNNEI, per germline. The CDR3 loop spans 16 amino acids. The ends were cut back, 2 bases at V and 5 bases at J, with 13 bases in the middle. The CDR3 sequence is CASSELRGQNNSPLHF. The DNA for the CDR3 is TGTGCCAGCAGTGAATTGAGAGGACAGAATAATTCACCCCTCCACTTT.

This clonotype has only a few counts. V gene TRBV7-9 combines with J gene TRBJ2-3; D is uncertain. Germline V lookup: CDR1 SEHNR, CDR2 FQNEAQ (reference sequence). V was pared by 5 bases and J by 1 base, with 10 bases between. This CDR3 has 14 residues. CDR3 bases: TGTGCCAGCAGCCCCTTATGGGGCACAGATACGCAGTATTTT. Translation gives CASSPLWGTDTQYF.

This clonotype was detected only a few times. This chain uses TRBV11-2 with TRBJ1-6, with 9 nucleotides matching TRBD1. The CDR3 is 19 residues long. V lost 3 bases and J lost 11; bases outside the gene matches: 20. Germline V CDR1 and CDR2: SGHAT, FQNNGV. CDR3 region: CASSLVEARTGVPRTPLHF. In DNA, the CDR3 is TGTGCCAGCAGCTTGGTCGAAGCTAGGACAGGGGTGCCAAGGACACCCCTCCACTTT. The variable domain in full, with the rest retrieved from reference TRBV11-2 and TRBJ1-6, is EAGVAQSPRYKIIEKRQSVAFWCNPISGHATLYWYQQILGQGPKLLIQFQNNGVVDDSQLPKDRFSAERLKGVDSTLKIQPAKLEDSAVYLCASSLVEARTGVPRTPLHFGNGTRLTVT.

This chain connects TRBV11-3 to TRBJ1-1; D unclear. V was cut by 2 bases and J by 1 base, with 14 bases left in between. Germline V CDR1 and CDR2: SGHNT, YENEEA. The CDR3 length is 16 residues. CDR3 DNA sequence: TGTGCCAGCAGCTTATTACTTTCGAAGGGGAACACTGAAGCTTTCTTT. Amino acid sequence: CASSLLLSKGNTEAFF.

This clonotype was counted a few times. The chain couples TRBV29-1 to TRBJ2-1; D call uncertain. The CDR3 length is 14 residues. V gave up 3 bases and J gave up 2 bases, with 11 bases separating them. In germline, CDR1 is SQVTM, CDR2 ANQGSEA. CDR3 sequence: CSVETIETYNEQFF. DNA of the CDR3: TGCAGCGTTGAGACCATAGAAACCTACAATGAGCAGTTCTTC.